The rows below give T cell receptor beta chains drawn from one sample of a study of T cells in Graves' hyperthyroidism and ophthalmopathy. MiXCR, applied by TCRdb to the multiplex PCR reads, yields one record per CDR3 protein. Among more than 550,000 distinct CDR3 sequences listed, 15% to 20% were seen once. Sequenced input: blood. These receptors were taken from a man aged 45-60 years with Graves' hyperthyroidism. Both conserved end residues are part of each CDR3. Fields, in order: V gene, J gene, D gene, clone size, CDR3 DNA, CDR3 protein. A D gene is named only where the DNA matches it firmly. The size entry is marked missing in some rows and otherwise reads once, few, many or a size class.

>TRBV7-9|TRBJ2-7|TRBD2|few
TGTGCCAGCAACCCGACTAGCGGCTACGAGCAGTACTTC
CASNPTSGYEQYF
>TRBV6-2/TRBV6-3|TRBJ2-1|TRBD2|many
TGTGCCAGCAGTTACTCGACGCGGGAGTTCCCCTACAATGAGCAGTTCTTC
CASSYSTREFPYNEQFF
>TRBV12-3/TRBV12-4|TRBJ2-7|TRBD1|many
TGTGCCAGCAGCCCCACCTGGGACAGGGGGTACGAGCAGTACTTC
CASSPTWDRGYEQYF
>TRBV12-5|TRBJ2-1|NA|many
TGTGCTAGTGCTGTGAGCTCCTACAATGAGCAGTTCTTC
CASAVSSYNEQFF
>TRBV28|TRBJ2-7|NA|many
TGTGCCAGCAGTTTCTGGTCCACTACTTCCTACGAGCAGTACTTC
CASSFWSTTSYEQYF
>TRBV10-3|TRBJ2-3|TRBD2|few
TGTGCCATCTCCGGCGGGAGGGGCACAGATACGCAGTATTTT
CAISGGRGTDTQYF
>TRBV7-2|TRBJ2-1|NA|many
TGTGCCAGCAGCTTAGCCAGGGAAACCTACAATGAGCAGTTCTTC
CASSLARETYNEQFF
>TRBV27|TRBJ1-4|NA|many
TGTGCCAGCAGTGCAGGGTTTAGGCTTGAAAAACTGTTTTTT
CASSAGFRLEKLFF
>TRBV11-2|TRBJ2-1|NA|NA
TGTGCCAGCAGCTTAGAGAGGGCCAATGAGCAGTTCTTC
CASSLERANEQFF
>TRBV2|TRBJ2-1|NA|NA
TGTGCCAGCAGTGAACGGGGACTCAGCTCCTACAATGAGCAGTTCTTC
CASSERGLSSYNEQFF
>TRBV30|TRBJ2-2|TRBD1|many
TGTGCCTGGATTCAAGGCAGGGGGTACGGGGAGCTGTTTTTT
CAWIQGRGYGELFF
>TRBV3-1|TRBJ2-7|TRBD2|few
TGTGCCAGCAGCCAAGGCCTAGCGGGCCTCTACGAGCAGTACTTC
CASSQGLAGLYEQYF
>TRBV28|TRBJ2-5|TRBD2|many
TGTGCCAGCAGTTTAGGGAGCGGGAGTCTCTACGGGGGGGAGACCCAGTACTTC
CASSLGSGSLYGGETQYF
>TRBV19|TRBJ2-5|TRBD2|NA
TGTGCCAGTCGAGAGGGGAGCGGGAGAGGAGAGACCCAGTACTTC
CASREGSGRGETQYF